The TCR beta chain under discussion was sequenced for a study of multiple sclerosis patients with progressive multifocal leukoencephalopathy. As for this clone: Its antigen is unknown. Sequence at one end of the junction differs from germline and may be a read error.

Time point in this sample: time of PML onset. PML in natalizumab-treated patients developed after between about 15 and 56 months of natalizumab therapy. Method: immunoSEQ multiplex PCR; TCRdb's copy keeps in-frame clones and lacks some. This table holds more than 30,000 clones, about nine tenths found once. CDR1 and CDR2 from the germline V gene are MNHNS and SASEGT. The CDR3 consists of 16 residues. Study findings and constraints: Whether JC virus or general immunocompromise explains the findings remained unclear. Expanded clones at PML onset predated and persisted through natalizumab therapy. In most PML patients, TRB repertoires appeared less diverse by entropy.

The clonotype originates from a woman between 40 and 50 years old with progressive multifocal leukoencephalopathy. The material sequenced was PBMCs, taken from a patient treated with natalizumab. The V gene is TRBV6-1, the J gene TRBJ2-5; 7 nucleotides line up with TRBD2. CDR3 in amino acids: CASGEMGRENQETQYF. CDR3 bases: TGTGCCAGCGGTGAAATGGGGCGGGAGAACCAAGAGACCCAGTACTTC.